The rows below give T cell receptor beta chains drawn from one sample of a study of Graves' ophthalmopathy and Graves' hyperthyroidism. TCRdb fed the multiplex PCR reads into MiXCR, producing one record per CDR3 protein. The sample holds hundreds of thousands of distinct CDR3 sequences, around a fifth seen once. The sample comprised peripheral blood. These receptors were collected from a woman under 30 with stable Graves' hyperthyroidism. Some clones in this sample may be carry-over from other donors' samples. CDR3s include the opening cysteine and the closing phenylalanine or tryptophan. A D gene is named only where the DNA matches it firmly. For some rows the clone size is stated as once, few or many, or as a class when expanded; others skip it.

len: 19; d_gene: NA; j_gene: TRBJ1-1; abundance: many; v_gene: TRBV28; CDR3nt: TGTGCCAGCAGTTCCCCGGGGGCCTCGTTATTTAGGGGTAACACTGAAGCTTTCTTT; CDR3aa: CASSSPGASLFRGNTEAFF
len: 15; d_gene: NA; j_gene: TRBJ2-5; abundance: NA; v_gene: TRBV7-6; CDR3nt: TGTGCCAGCAGCTTAGGGGATCAGCTTCAAGAGACCCAGTACTTC; CDR3aa: CASSLGDQLQETQYF
len: 13; d_gene: NA; j_gene: TRBJ1-1; abundance: NA; v_gene: TRBV29-1; CDR3nt: TGCAGCGTTAGACAGGCGAGGAGCACTGATGCTTTCTTT; CDR3aa: CSVRQARSTDAFF
len: 17; d_gene: TRBD1; j_gene: TRBJ1-2; abundance: NA; v_gene: TRBV4-3; CDR3nt: TGCGCCAGCAGCCAAGAGGGACAGGGGGCCCCTAACTATGGCTACACCTTC; CDR3aa: CASSQEGQGAPNYGYTF
len: 12; d_gene: TRBD1; j_gene: TRBJ1-2; abundance: few; v_gene: TRBV19; CDR3nt: TGTGCCAGTAGGACAGGGTACTATGGCTACACCTTC; CDR3aa: CASRTGYYGYTF
len: 16; d_gene: TRBD1; j_gene: TRBJ1-5; abundance: NA; v_gene: TRBV30; CDR3nt: TGTGCCTGGAGTCCTCAGGGACAGGGGGCCGGGCAGCCCCAGCATTTT; CDR3aa: CAWSPQGQGAGQPQHF
len: 13; d_gene: NA; j_gene: TRBJ1-1; abundance: many; v_gene: TRBV7-9; CDR3nt: TGTGCCACCGATTTGAGAGCACAAACTGAAGCTTTCTTT; CDR3aa: CATDLRAQTEAFF
len: 15; d_gene: NA; j_gene: TRBJ2-3; abundance: NA; v_gene: TRBV6-5; CDR3nt: TGTGCCAGCAGTTACGCTGGCCGGGGGGCGGATACGCAGTATTTT; CDR3aa: CASSYAGRGADTQYF
len: 15; d_gene: NA; j_gene: TRBJ2-5; abundance: many; v_gene: TRBV6-1; CDR3nt: TGTGCCAGCAGTGAAAGACTAGTTGGGCAAGAGACCCAGTACTTC; CDR3aa: CASSERLVGQETQYF
len: 13; d_gene: TRBD2; j_gene: TRBJ2-5; abundance: NA; v_gene: TRBV20-1; CDR3nt: TGCAGTGCCGACCCCCCTAGCGGAGAGACCCAGTACTTC; CDR3aa: CSADPPSGETQYF
len: 16; d_gene: NA; j_gene: TRBJ2-7; abundance: once; v_gene: TRBV28; CDR3nt: TGTGCCAGCAGTTTATCGCTCACAAGGCGAACCTACGAGCAGTACTTC; CDR3aa: CASSLSLTRRTYEQYF
len: 14; d_gene: TRBD1; j_gene: TRBJ1-2; abundance: NA; v_gene: TRBV15; CDR3nt: TGTGCCACCAGCAGATCGGACAGGGCGGATGGCTACACCTTC; CDR3aa: CATSRSDRADGYTF
len: 17; d_gene: TRBD1; j_gene: TRBJ1-1; abundance: many; v_gene: TRBV4-1; CDR3nt: TGCGCCAGCAGCCAAGCGGTTGCACAGGGGATGAACACTGAAGCTTTCTTT; CDR3aa: CASSQAVAQGMNTEAFF
len: 14; d_gene: NA; j_gene: TRBJ1-1; abundance: NA; v_gene: TRBV20-1; CDR3nt: TGCAGTGCTAGGGGGACATACCGGGACACTGAAGCTTTCTTT; CDR3aa: CSARGTYRDTEAFF
len: 17; d_gene: TRBD1; j_gene: TRBJ1-3; abundance: few; v_gene: TRBV2; CDR3nt: TGTGCCAGCAACCCACAAAGCAGGGGGCAGGATGGAAACACCATATATTTT; CDR3aa: CASNPQSRGQDGNTIYF
len: 15; d_gene: NA; j_gene: TRBJ1-2; abundance: many; v_gene: TRBV7-9; CDR3nt: TGTGCCAGCAGCTTAGCTTCGGGGGCCGACTATGGCTACACCTTC; CDR3aa: CASSLASGADYGYTF
len: 17; d_gene: NA; j_gene: TRBJ2-2; abundance: NA; v_gene: TRBV10-1; CDR3nt: TGCGCCAGCAGTGAGCGAGGACAGAGTGGAAACACCGGGGAGCTGTTTTTT; CDR3aa: CASSERGQSGNTGELFF
len: 17; d_gene: NA; j_gene: TRBJ2-7; abundance: NA; v_gene: TRBV20-1; CDR3nt: TGCAGTGCTAGGGGAGCCGGGAGTAGGAGGGGTTATGCCGAGCAGTACTTC; CDR3aa: CSARGAGSRRGYAEQYF
len: 13; d_gene: NA; j_gene: TRBJ2-7; abundance: many; v_gene: TRBV20-1; CDR3nt: TGCAGTGCTAAACGGACGGAGCCCTACGAGCAGTACTTC; CDR3aa: CSAKRTEPYEQYF
len: 19; d_gene: TRBD1; j_gene: TRBJ1-5; abundance: many; v_gene: TRBV20-1; CDR3nt: TGCAGTGCACAAACCGTCCGGGACAGGGGGCGTGAGATGTTTCAGCCCCAGCATTTT; CDR3aa: CSAQTVRDRGREMFQPQHF
len: 13; d_gene: NA; j_gene: TRBJ2-7; abundance: many; v_gene: TRBV12-3/TRBV12-4; CDR3nt: TGTGCCAGCAGTTTAGGGGGCCTCGGGGAGCAGTACTTC; CDR3aa: CASSLGGLGEQYF